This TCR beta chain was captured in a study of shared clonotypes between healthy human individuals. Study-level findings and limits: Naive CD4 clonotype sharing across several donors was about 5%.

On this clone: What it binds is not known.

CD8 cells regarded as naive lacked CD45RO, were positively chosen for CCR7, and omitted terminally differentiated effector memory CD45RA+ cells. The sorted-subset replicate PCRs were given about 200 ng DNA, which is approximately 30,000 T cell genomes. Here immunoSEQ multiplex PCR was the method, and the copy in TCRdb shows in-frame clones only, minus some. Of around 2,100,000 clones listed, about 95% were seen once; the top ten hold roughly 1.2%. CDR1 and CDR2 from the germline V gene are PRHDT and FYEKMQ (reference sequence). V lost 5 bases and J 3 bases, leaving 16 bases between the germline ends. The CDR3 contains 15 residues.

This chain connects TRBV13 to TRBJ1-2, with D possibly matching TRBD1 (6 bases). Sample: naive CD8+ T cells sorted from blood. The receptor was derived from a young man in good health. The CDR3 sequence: CASSPLQGLYYGYTF. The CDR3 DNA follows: TGTGCCAGCAGCCCTTTACAGGGCCTTTACTATGGCTACACCTTC.